A selection of T cell receptor beta chains follows, all from one sample in a study of T cells after yellow fever vaccination. Via MiXCR, TCRdb re-called the 5' RACE reads, giving one row per CDR3 protein. The data contain 300,000 to 400,000 distinct CDR3 sequences, about 6.2% of them singletons. The sample was PBMCs, taken 5 days after the yellow fever booster vaccination. Receptor source: a man aged 25-40 years who received the YFV17D yellow fever vaccine. CDR3s leave out the opening cysteine and the closing phenylalanine or tryptophan.

J gene	V gene	CDR3 protein
TRBJ2-7	TRBV20-1	SARDTRTSGTDYEQY
TRBJ2-6	TRBV7-2	ASSPAGWRAGANVLT
TRBJ2-1	TRBV6-2/TRBV6-3	ASSLGGLAVNEQF
TRBJ2-2	TRBV9	ASSASGSNTGELF
TRBJ2-7	TRBV5-6	ASSLDARGYEQY
TRBJ2-2	TRBV6-5	ASSLAGVTTGELF
TRBJ2-3	TRBV20-1	SAPQGQLASRMQY
TRBJ1-3	TRBV10-3	AISESWGSGNTIY
TRBJ2-7	TRBV10-3	AISAGDRASYEQY
TRBJ2-7	TRBV20-1	SVSSGTFYEQY
TRBJ2-1	TRBV3-1	ASSARLAREQF
TRBJ2-7	TRBV12-3/TRBV12-4	ASSKVMGYEQY
TRBJ2-5	TRBV7-2	ASSLVGAIQETQY
TRBJ1-2	TRBV5-6	ASSYGTGVGYT
TRBJ2-3	TRBV2	ASSERASRTDTQY
TRBJ2-1	TRBV20-1	SAERGTTANEQF
TRBJ2-7	TRBV20-1	SATHDLTAAYEQY
TRBJ1-5	TRBV5-1	ASSAGQGGNQPQH
TRBJ2-2	TRBV20-1	CARDRVLAGAGELF
TRBJ2-3	TRBV9	LAGVPDTQY
TRBJ1-4	TRBV4-3	ASSQEGSNEKLF
TRBJ2-7	TRBV29-1	SVAGRLIDEQY
TRBJ1-1	TRBV5-1	ASSGTTEAF
TRBJ2-6	TRBV12-3/TRBV12-4	ASSLAQPGANVLT
TRBJ2-1	TRBV7-6	ASSSRYEQF
TRBJ2-1	TRBV2	ASSGPGSKFREQF
TRBJ1-5	TRBV12-3/TRBV12-4	ASSLAEGQPQH
TRBJ2-3	TRBV14	ATGEDRTDTQY
TRBJ1-2	TRBV30	AWGRDSPNYGYT
TRBJ2-7	TRBV28	ASRRQGSHEQY
TRBJ2-7	TRBV7-2	ASSSRTGAEYEQY
TRBJ2-5	TRBV5-1	ASSSGLEETQY
TRBJ2-1	TRBV6-5	ASSYRSGSYNEQF
TRBJ2-7	TRBV4-3	ASSQGNRAHEQY
TRBJ2-1	TRBV10-3	ALGQREYNEQF
TRBJ2-1	TRBV9	ASSVGGGTPHSEEQF
TRBJ2-3	TRBV6-5	ASSYFASGRAQDTQY
TRBJ2-7	TRBV4-3	ASSQGADYEQY
TRBJ2-4	TRBV5-4	ASSPTWDRGNIQY
TRBJ1-6	TRBV25-1	ASSEYNSKGINSPLH